These 9 T cell receptor beta chains were sequenced from one sample in a study of PD-1 blockade in classical Hodgkin lymphoma (dated by TCRdb to 2020 to 2022). Receptor amplification or capture employed the immunoSEQ multiplex PCR assay. As stored in TCRdb, this immuneACCESS dataset retains in-frame rearrangements with V and J assigned. A fraction of the clones does not appear; measured against another copy, unresolved V genes explain less than half of the discrepancy, and the remainder lacks a known reason. The sample table lists 20,000 to 30,000 clones, around 80% of them with a count of one. Approximately 6.2% of the sample is held by the ten biggest clonotypes. Reading the label with the study, this specimen's time point is: cycle 4 day 1 (C4D1), after 5 to 7 weeks of nivolumab. Relapse after autologous stem cell transplantation had occurred in all trial patients, and cohorts A, B and C were distinguished by prior brentuximab vedotin exposure.

Source: peripheral blood mononuclear cells (PBMCs), taken before the fourth cycle of nivolumab. Source of these receptors: a human donor with classical Hodgkin lymphoma.

This chain joins TRBV7-3 and TRBJ2-7; 9 nucleotides match TRBD1. V dropped 3 bases and J dropped 5; count of bases not matched to a gene: 2. The germline V gene encodes CDR1 SGHTA and CDR2 FQGTGA. The CDR3 is made up of 13 amino acids. CDR3 amino acids: CASSFRQGDEQYF. The CDR3 DNA sequence: TGTGCCAGCAGCTTTCGACAGGGGGACGAGCAGTACTTC. Supplemented by reference TRBV7-3 and TRBJ2-7, the full variable domain reads GAGVSQTPSNKVTEKGKYVELRCDPISGHTALYWYRQSLGQGPEFLIYFQGTGAADDSGLPNDRFFAVRPEGSVSTLKIQRTERGDSAVYLCASSFRQGDEQYFGPGTRLTVT.

The V call is TRBV4-3, the J call TRBJ1-1, with 8 positions matching TRBD1. This CDR3 comprises 14 residues. J was trimmed by 1 base and V by 4 bases; bases with no gene match: 2. Germline V gene sequence: CDR1 LGHNA, CDR2 YSLEER. CDR3 sequence (DNA): TGCGCCAGCAGCCTAGACAGGGGGAACACTGAAGCTTTCTTT. Protein sequence: CASSLDRGNTEAFF.

The chain couples TRBV27 to TRBJ2-5; 7 positions agree with TRBD2. J was trimmed by 2 bases and V by 5 bases; bases with no gene match: 11. The CDR3 is made up of 16 amino acids. CDR1 is MNHEY, CDR2 SMNVEV, per germline (reference sequence). CDR3 region: CASSTLPLRGQETQYF. In DNA, the CDR3 is TGTGCCAGCAGTACCCTCCCTCTGCGGGGGCAAGAGACCCAGTACTTC.

This clone came up once. The rearrangement links TRBV30 to TRBJ2-5; 9 bases are a match to TRBD2. This CDR3 spans 15 amino acids. Germline V gene data show CDR1 as GTSNPN and CDR2 as SVGIG (reference sequence). The V and J ends lost 5 bases and 4 bases, in that order; junction bases with no gene match: 11. CDR3 amino acids: CAWGSGGAGGETQYF. DNA for the CDR3: TGTGCCTGGGGTAGCGGGGGAGCCGGTGGAGAGACCCAGTACTTC.

The rearrangement joins TRBV10-2 to TRBJ1-1; D is undetermined. The CDR3 has 13 residues. The germline CDR1 and CDR2 sequences are WSHSY and SAAADI. Deletions cut 0 bases from V and 0 bases from J, with 2 bases between. The CDR3, as DNA: TGCGCCAGCAGTGAGTCGATGAACACTGAAGCTTTCTTT. Residues: CASSESMNTEAFF.

The chain combines TRBV28 with TRBJ2-7, with D hard to call. CDR3 length: 11 residues. Per the germline V gene, CDR1 is MDHEN and CDR2 is SYDVKM. V was shortened by 5 bases and J by 5 bases, with 7 bases between the two germline ends. This CDR3 is CASSLSNEQYF. CDR3 coding DNA: TGTGCCAGCAGTCTAAGTAACGAGCAGTACTTC. Based on the CDR3 plus reference TRBV28 and TRBJ2-7, the full variable domain is DVKVTQSSRYLVKRTGEKVFLECVQDMDHENMFWYRQDPGLGLRLIYFSYDVKMKEKGDIPEGYSVSREKKERFSLILESASTNQTSMYLCASSLSNEQYFGPGTRLTVT.

This clone has only a few counts. The V gene is TRBV10-3, the J gene TRBJ1-1; D is ambiguous. CDR3 size: 13 residues. Germline values: CDR1 ENHRY, CDR2 SYGVKD. V was shortened by 4 bases and J by 1 base, with 7 bases between the two germline ends. The CDR3, as DNA: TGTGCCATCAGTGTTGTAGGGAACACTGAAGCTTTCTTT. This encodes CAISVVGNTEAFF.

This clone has only one observation. The V gene is TRBV19, the J gene TRBJ1-5; 7 bases are a match to TRBD1. The CDR3 runs to 15 residues. The germline gives CDR1 LNHDA, CDR2 SQIVND (reference sequence). The J segment lost 6 bases and the V segment lost 2 bases, leaving 7 bases of the junction unmatched. The CDR3 is CASSITGAGAQPQHF. CDR3 nucleotides: TGTGCCAGTAGTATAACAGGGGCCGGGGCTCAGCCCCAGCATTTT.

The V and J genes are TRBV7-7 and TRBJ2-2, with D possibly being TRBD1 or TRBD2 (5 bases each). Germline V gene data show CDR1 as SSHAT and CDR2 as FNYEAQ (reference sequence). There are 15 residues in the CDR3. V was cut by 1 base and J by 5 bases, with 11 bases left in between. The CDR3: CASSLGDGFTGELFF. The CDR3, as DNA: TGTGCCAGCAGCTTAGGGGACGGATTTACCGGGGAGCTGTTTTTT.